This record looks at one T cell receptor (beta chain) sequence and its context. A read error is possible here, since a much larger clone lies one base away. The sample's time point label is to be understood as: cells obtained before transplantation from donor or recipient. In mixed lymphocyte reactions, roughly 200,000 CFSE-labeled pre-transplant responders were plated with roughly 200,000 irradiated violet-dye-labeled stimulators and cultured for about 6 days. Proliferating CD3+CD4+CFSE-low and CD3+CD8+CFSE-low responder cells were FACS-sorted on a BD Influx sorter after the mixed lymphocyte reaction. Based on the germline V gene, the CDR1 and CDR2 sequences are SGHDT and YYEEEE. The CDR3 sequence holds 13 residues, the cysteine and phenylalanine included. The DNA shown is the 39-base CDR3, in frame from base 1. The junction shows trimming of 5 bases on V and 0 bases on J, plus 8 bases between the germline ends.

The sample comes from a study of graft-versus-host responses after intestinal transplantation (dated by TCRdb to about 2021). With respect to the entire study: Multivisceral, liver-intestinal, or isolated intestinal transplants were received by the recipients. All recipients received anti-thymocyte globulin induction followed by maintenance tacrolimus and steroids for 3 to 4 years. Graft-versus-host and host-versus-graft alloreactive T cell clones were tracked in the graft, circulation and bone marrow after intestinal transplantation using bulk TCR-beta CDR3 sequencing. Alloreactive clones were identified by sequencing pre-transplant mixed lymphocyte reaction products and comparing them with unstimulated pre-transplant donor and recipient T cells. The cohort enrolled about two dozen intestinal transplant recipients, one of whom was a retransplant, and a few patients without pretransplant specimens were excluded. Donor T cell macrochimerism was defined as a peak of at least 4% donor T cells among recipient peripheral blood mononuclear cells. Instead of going to the commercial service, samples from a few later patients were sequenced in-house on an Illumina MiSeq and processed with MiXCR.

The library relied on the immunoSEQ multiplex PCR assay. For most patients, genomic DNA was isolated with the Qiagen DNeasy Blood and Tissue Kit and sent frozen to Adaptive Biotechnologies for TCR sequencing. Adaptive Biotechnologies carried out high-throughput TCR-beta CDR3 sequencing of genomic DNA for most patients. Processing in the source paper ran as follows. Adaptive's ImmunoSEQ software supplied the TCR sequencing data for roughly 17 patients, while MiXCR and VDJtools were used to process a few other patients. To correct CD4 versus CD8 sorting errors, any sequence found in both subsets at a frequency ratio below 5:1 was removed. CDR3 nucleotide sequences shared between donor and recipient were removed because the origin of such sequences could not be assigned. To be classed as alloreactive, a clone needed at least 2-fold expansion over unstimulated cells and a minimum CFSE-low frequency of 0.002% (template counts) or 0.001% (read counts). A clone was considered mappable if detected in the sequenced pre-transplant spleen, lymph node, or MLR CFSE-low populations of the donor or recipient. Cumulative frequency of alloreactive clones was calculated as a percentage of all sequences weighted by copy number. TCRdb stores this immuneACCESS table with in-frame sequences only. Part of the clones is absent; in the studies checked, under half of the shortfall reflects unresolved V genes, and no reason is known for the rest. V and J calls plus clone size are reproduced from that table; the DNA served to infer D and trimming. The sample table records about 7,000 clones; 31% of these occur just once. Clones ranked in the top ten supply 6% of the sample.

General findings and caveats noted by the study authors: Patients with donor T cell macrochimerism had high GvH to HvG T cell clonal ratios in their allografts. GvH clones were detected in recipient bone marrow, and some appeared earlier in ileal mucosa or blood, consistent with an intestinal mucosal origin. Early after transplant, declines in HvG clones were associated with peak levels of circulating GvH clones. The conclusions were limited by the relatively low number and heterogeneity of the intestinal transplant patients.

The clonotype originates from a human patient who was an organ donor for intestinal transplantation. The chain employs TRBV5-6 and TRBJ1-1; no D gene is confidently identified. Sequenced here: alloreactive CD8+ T cells from a mixed lymphocyte reaction culture, sampled before transplantation. The intended sense of this specimen's cell subset or site label: CFSE-low proliferating T cells sorted from roughly six-day pre-transplant mixed lymphocyte reaction (GvH or HvG direction). The DNA reads as follows: TGTGCCAGCAGTCCGGACCTGAACACTGAAGCTTTCTTT. It translates to CASSPDLNTEAFF. Joined to the reference TRBV5-6 and TRBJ1-1 proteins, this CDR3 gives the full variable domain: DAGVTQSPTHLIKTRGQQVTLRCSPKSGHDTVSWYQQALGQGPQFIFQYYEEEERQRGNFPDRFSGHQFPNYSSELNVNALLLGDSALYLCASSPDLNTEAFFGQGTRLTVV.